These 11 T cell receptor beta chains originate from one sample sequenced in a study of T cell clonality in common variable immunodeficiency (dated by TCRdb to 2013 to 2016). Library preparation used the immunoSEQ multiplex PCR assay. Held by TCRdb, this immuneACCESS table contains in-frame sequences only and omits some clones. Under half of the omission traces to an unresolved V gene where checked; the cause of the rest is unknown. For this sample, about 81,000 clones appear and none is a singleton. Of the sample, 0.8% is held by the ten largest clones. Specimen: peripheral blood mononuclear cells. The receptors were sampled from a person aged 18 to 75 in good health.

In this sample, this clone turned up many times. The CDR3 extends 3 residues past the end of the read, so its final part is completed from the germline J gene. The chain is built from TRBV20-1 and TRBJ2-5, with TRBD2 matching over 12 bases. Germline values: CDR1 DFQATT, CDR2 SNEGSKA (reference sequence). CDR3 length equals 16 residues. J lost 5 bases, V lost 0 bases, and 7 bases had no gene match. The CDR3 DNA, read in part, is TGCAGTGCTAGAGATCCTAGCGGGAGGGTTTTGGAGACC. Encoded protein: CSARDPSGRVLET. The whole CDR3 is CSARDPSGRVLETQYF.

This clone was seen at least ten times. The read terminates 3 residues ahead of where the CDR3 ends, so the germline J gene completes it. The chain recombines TRBV7-2 with TRBJ1-3; tentative D call: TRBD1 (5 bases). The germline V gene encodes CDR1 SGHTA and CDR2 FQGNSA. CDR3 length: 15 amino acids. The germline V and J ends were trimmed by 5 bases and 0 bases, with 11 bases remaining between them. The CDR3 region is CASSTQAFSGNTIYF. The sequenced CDR3 bases are TGTGCCAGCAGCACACAGGCATTCTCTGGAAACACC.

Ten or more counts support this clone. The read comes to an end 3 residues before the CDR3 does, leaving the germline J gene to fill in the end. This chain links TRBV20-1 with TRBJ2-2, with D possibly being TRBD2 (6 bases). This CDR3 has 14 residues. Per the germline V gene, CDR1 is DFQATT and CDR2 is SNEGSKA (reference sequence). V was clipped by 3 bases and J by 2 bases, with 10 bases between them. The CDR3 bases that were read are TGCAGTGCTAGTTGGGACTTAAACACCGGGGAG. It codes for CSASWDLNTGE. The full-length CDR3 reads as CSASWDLNTGELFF.

Many counts were recorded for this clone. The read stops 3 residues short of the end of the CDR3; the missing end is completed from the germline J gene. This rearrangement joins TRBV28 to TRBJ2-7; 9 positions agree with TRBD1. In germline, CDR1 is MDHEN, CDR2 SYDVKM. V shed 6 bases and J 5 bases; nucleotides not matched to a gene: 5. The CDR3 has 13 residues. The CDR3 spells CASRPGQGNEQYF. CDR3 DNA (partial): TGTGCCAGCAGACCGGGACAGGGAAACGAG.

This clone was recorded at least ten times. The read ends 3 residues early relative to the CDR3; the germline J gene fills the gap. The chain recombines TRBV20-1 with TRBJ1-4; D unclear. V lost 3 bases and J 3 bases, leaving 17 bases between the germline ends. This CDR3 region has 16 residues. Germline V gives CDR1 DFQATT, CDR2 SNEGSKA (reference sequence). CDR3 loop: CSARAAEFYPNEKLFF. The DNA read from the CDR3 is TGCAGTGCTAGGGCCGCGGAGTTCTACCCTAATGAAAAA.

This clone was counted many times. Read data end 3 residues before the CDR3 end; the end is taken from the germline J gene. The V and J genes are TRBV19 and TRBJ1-6; 9 bases match TRBD1. This CDR3 region has 15 residues. V lost 1 base and J lost 10; bases outside the gene matches: 5. CDR1 and CDR2 (germline): LNHDA, SQIVND (reference sequence). The part of the CDR3 DNA that was read is TGTGCCAGTAGTATAGCGAGACAGGGGGAATCACCC. This translates into CASSIARQGESP. The full-length CDR3 reads as CASSIARQGESPLHF. The full variable domain, rest sourced from reference TRBV19 and TRBJ1-6, is DGGITQSPKYLFRKEGQNVTLSCEQNLNHDAMYWYRQDPGQGLRLIYYSQIVNDFQKGDIAEGYSVSREKKESFPLTVTSAQKNPTAFYLCASSIARQGESPLHFGNGTRLTVT.

The sample holds many counts of this clone. The read halts 3 residues ahead of the CDR3 end, with the missing end drawn from the germline J gene. The chain uses TRBV5-4 and TRBJ1-6; TRBD1 matches at 7 bases. This CDR3 has 15 amino acids. Germline CDR1 and CDR2: SGHNT and YYREEE (reference sequence). The trim removed 5 bases at V and 5 bases at J, leaving 7 bases unmatched. The sequenced CDR3 bases are TGTGCCAGCAGTCTACAGGGGAGTCATAATTCACCC. Translated: CASSLQGSHNSP. The full CDR3 protein reads CASSLQGSHNSPLHF.

This clone has a count of ten or more. The DNA ends 3 residues before the CDR3 does, and the rest of the CDR3 is filled in from the germline J gene. The chain employs TRBV12-3 or TRBV12-4 and TRBJ2-7, with TRBD2 matching over 13 bases. Losses at the gene ends were 7 bases for V and 0 bases for J; bases not matched to a gene: 9. This CDR3 is built from 17 residues. The CDR3 DNA, read in part, is TGTGCCAGCAATTCCCGGGGACTAGCGGGACCCTCCTACGAG. This sequence encodes CASNSRGLAGPSYE. The CDR3, in full, reads CASNSRGLAGPSYEQYF.

Ten or more counts support this clone. The read ends 3 residues early relative to the CDR3; the germline J gene fills the gap. The rearrangement joins TRBV29-1 to TRBJ2-5; TRBD1 matches 7 bases. The CDR3 consists of 12 residues. J gave up 2 bases and V 6 bases, and 3 bases lay outside the gene matches. Germline V gives CDR1 SQVTM, CDR2 ANQGSEA. This CDR3 is CSVRDRQETQYF. CDR3 bases read: TGCAGCGTCCGGGACAGACAAGAGACC.

This clone was observed many times. The read finishes 3 residues shy of the CDR3 end, and the germline J gene is used to complete it. The J gene is TRBJ1-1, the V gene TRBV5-1, with D perhaps TRBD1 (5 bases). Germline values: CDR1 SGHRS, CDR2 YFSETQ. The CDR3 spans 14 residues. CDR3 DNA (partial): TGCGCCAGCAGCGGTGAGGGACTGGCTGTTCGA. Translated, it gives CASSGEGLAVR. The entire CDR3 protein reads CASSGEGLAVRAFF.

This CDR3 reads CASTLRYSYEQYF. Partial CDR3 DNA: TGCGCCAGCACTCTACGGTACTCCTACGAG. V is TRBV10-2 and J is TRBJ2-7; D gene unclear. The CDR3 is cut off 3 residues early in the read; its end comes from the germline J gene. V shed 7 bases and J shed 0 bases, with 10 bases lying between them. From germline, CDR1 is WSHSY and CDR2 SAAADI. The CDR3 totals 13 residues.